This paragraph reports one T cell receptor (beta chain). V lost 0 bases, J lost 4 bases, and 9 bases lay in between. Germline values: CDR1 KGHSH, CDR2 LQKENI. This CDR3 is 15 amino acids long. The entry originates in a study of shared clonotypes between healthy human individuals. Terminally differentiated effector memory CD45RA+ cells were left out of the naive CD8 fraction, which was CD45RO-negative and positively selected for CCR7. Produced via immunoSEQ multiplex PCR; TCRdb's table is partial and in-frame only. The sample has over 800,000 clones, approximately 92% seen once; the top ten hold 24%. This receptor was identified in a young man in good health. J is TRBJ2-2 and V is TRBV18, with D perhaps matching TRBD2 (6 bases). The material sequenced was naive CD8+ T cells sorted from blood. CDR3 protein: CASSPPEGSTGELFF. The DNA of the CDR3 is TGTGCCAGCTCACCACCGGAGGGGAGCACCGGGGAGCTGTTTTTT.